Below, 10 T cell receptor beta chains from the same sample are listed, as sequenced in a study of tumor and adjacent non-tumor tissue in lung cancer. No cell sorting was done before RNA was extracted from the tissue. More than 3 cm separated this lung sample from the edge of the tumor. A modified ARM-PCR protocol with three rounds of nested PCR amplified TCRbeta. TCRdb redid the calling of the multiplex PCR reads with MiXCR, one entry per CDR3 protein. The table lists 40,000 to 50,000 distinct CDR3 sequences, under 75% of them singletons. Material: distant non-tumor lung tissue. The receptors shown here come from a woman aged 70-85 years with non-small cell lung cancer.

As regards this clonotype: The CDR3 does not close with the conserved phenylalanine or tryptophan, likely indicating a read error. The limits of the CDR3 on the DNA are not certain, so only TCRdb's listed CDR3 is given. The rearrangement uses TRBV14 and TRBJ1-2; the table's TRBD1 call for D was not verified on the DNA. The V gene's germline CDR1 is SGHDN and CDR2 FVKESK. The CDR3 is made up of 13 amino acids, end residues included. The chain's CDR3 is CASSPDINYGYAL.

About this clonotype: The junction differs from germline at one of its ends, possibly a read error. The CDR3 protein is CASSRGTGPNKEQIF. The CDR3 DNA sequence: TGTGCCAGCAGTCGCGGGACAGGCCCTAACAAAGAGCAGATCTTC. The chain recombines TRBV6-5 with TRBJ2-1, with 8 nucleotides matching TRBD1. This CDR3 has 15 amino acids. Germline CDR1 and CDR2: MNHEY and SVGAGI.

In the case of this clonotype: A much larger clone lies a single base off, so this may be a read error. The chain combines TRBV2 with TRBJ1-1, with D unclear. Germline CDR1 SNHLY, CDR2 FYNNEI. The CDR3 is 13 amino acids. The CDR3 coding sequence is TGTGGCAGCAGTGGAGTCAGTACCACTGAAGCTTTCTTT. This translates into CGSSGVSTTEAFF.

Note on this clonotype: A junction end diverges from the germline sequence, so it may reflect a read error. The chain combines TRBV6-5 with TRBJ1-5; D unresolved. Germline V gene lookup returns CDR1 MNHEY and CDR2 SVGAGI. The CDR3 is 14 amino acids. CDR3 nucleotide sequence: TGTGTCAGCAGTTACGAGGGCCCCCACCAGTCCCAGCATTTT. Amino acids: CVSSYEGPHQSQHF.

This clonotype was counted ten times or more. This chain links TRBV4-1 with TRBJ1-1; D might be TRBD1 (5 bases). This CDR3 is built from 14 residues. V lost 5 bases and J 1 base, leaving 11 bases between the germline ends. Germline V lookup: CDR1 MGHRA, CDR2 YSYEKL. Here the CDR3 DNA reads TGCGCCAGCAGCTTCCGGGACGAGAACACTGAAGCTTTCTTT. It encodes CASSFRDENTEAFF.

Note on this clonotype: Given a much more abundant clone one base away, this may be a read error. In nucleotides, the CDR3 is TGTGCCAGCAGCAAAGTTAATTATGAGACCCAGCACTTC. Residues: CASSKVNYETQHF. The chain is built from TRBV21-1 and TRBJ2-5. TRBV21-1 is flagged as a pseudogene. This CDR3 region has 13 residues.

Concerning this clonotype itself: A read error may produce the germline difference seen at one junction end. This chain links TRBV6-1 with TRBJ2-7; D is perhaps TRBD2 (6 bases). Germline V CDR1 and CDR2: MNHNS, SASEGT. This CDR3 has 16 residues. The CDR3 reads CASSGGASDISYDQYF. CDR3 DNA sequence: TGTGCCAGCAGTGGGGGTGCTAGCGACATCTCCTACGACCAGTACTTC.

A note on this clonotype: The junction departs from germline at one end; a sequencing error may be responsible. This chain uses TRBV4-2 with TRBJ2-1, with TRBD1 identical over 7 bases. The CDR3 runs to 15 residues. Germline V CDR1 and CDR2: LGHNA, YNFKEQ. The CDR3 region has the DNA TGTGCCAGCAACCAAAGACAGGGAGTCACCAATGGGCAGTTCTTC. It encodes CASNQRQGVTNGQFF.

This chain connects TRBV28 to TRBJ2-7; 11 bases match TRBD2. Looked up from germline, CDR1 is MDHEN and CDR2 is SYDVKM. The CDR3 is 14 residues long. Trimming at V came to 10 bases and at J to 4 bases, leaving 9 bases not matched to a gene. The CDR3 loop is CANILAGGSYEQYF. CDR3 bases: TGTGCCAATATCCTAGCGGGAGGTTCTTACGAGCAGTACTTC.

Concerning this clonotype itself: The junction does not match germline at one end; this may be a read error. The rearrangement links TRBV6-5 to TRBJ2-5; D is unresolved. This CDR3 contains 14 residues. Germline values: CDR1 MNHEY, CDR2 SVGAGI. The CDR3 spells CASSLRRVVQTKYF. CDR3 bases: TGTGCCAGCAGCCTGAGACGGGTGGTACAGACCAAGTACTTC.